The source of this TCR beta chain is a study of PD-L1 blockade in urothelial cancer. In the study overall: Male patients with bladder-origin urothelial cancer numbered about nine tenths of the roughly 29. A median of about 140,000 T cells was found in the blood samples.

After removal of 3 bases from V and 4 bases from J, the junction contained 5 bases not matched to a gene. The CDR3 contains 14 residues. Germline V gene data show CDR1 as MNHEY and CDR2 as SMNVEV (reference sequence). Sequencing was performed with immunoSEQ multiplex PCR; in TCRdb, only in-frame clones are kept and a portion is missing. The data show 45,000 to 50,000 clones, 80% to 85% seen once. The study, taken as a whole, reports: Tumor-associated blood clones were expanded more by durable-benefit patients at 3 weeks. Pretreatment TCR clonality in blood, when below the median, was predictive of better survival.

The table lists this clone with a count of one. Its matching antigen is unknown. Time point of the sample: pretreatment peripheral blood. This chain connects TRBV27 to TRBJ2-7, with 8 bases aligning to TRBD1. The receptor comes from a man aged 45-60 years with urothelial cancer. Sequences were derived from PBMCs, sampled around atezolizumab (anti-PD-L1) treatment. The CDR3 protein is CASSLGRGPYEQYF. The CDR3 DNA is TGTGCCAGCAGTTTGGGCAGGGGGCCGTACGAGCAGTACTTC.